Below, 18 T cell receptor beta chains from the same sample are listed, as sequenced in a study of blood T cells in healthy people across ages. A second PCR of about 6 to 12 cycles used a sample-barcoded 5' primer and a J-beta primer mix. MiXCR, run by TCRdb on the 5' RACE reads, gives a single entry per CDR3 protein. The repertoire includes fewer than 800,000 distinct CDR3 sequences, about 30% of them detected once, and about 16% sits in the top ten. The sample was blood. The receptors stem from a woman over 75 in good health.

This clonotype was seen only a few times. In nucleotides, the CDR3 is TGTGCCAGCAGCTTCAGGGGAACGGTCACCGGGGAGCTGTTTTTT. Translating gives CASSFRGTVTGELFF. This rearrangement joins TRBV3-1 to TRBJ2-2, with a possible D match to TRBD1 (6 bases). Between the trimmed V and J ends, which lost 5 bases and 4 bases, there was a span of 14 bases. CDR1 LGHDT and CDR2 YNNKEL come from the germline V gene (reference sequence). The CDR3 has 15 residues.

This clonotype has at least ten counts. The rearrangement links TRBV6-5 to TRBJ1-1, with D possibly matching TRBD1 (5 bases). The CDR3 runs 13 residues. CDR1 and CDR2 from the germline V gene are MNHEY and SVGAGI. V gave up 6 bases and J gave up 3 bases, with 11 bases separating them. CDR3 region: CASSRDGYTEAFF. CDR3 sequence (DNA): TGTGCCAGCAGCCGGGACGGGTACACTGAAGCTTTCTTT.

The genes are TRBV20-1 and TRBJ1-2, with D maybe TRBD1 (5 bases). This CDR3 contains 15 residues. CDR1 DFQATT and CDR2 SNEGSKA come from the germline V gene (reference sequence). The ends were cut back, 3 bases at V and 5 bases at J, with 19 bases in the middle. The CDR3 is CSASMMQRGSYGYTF. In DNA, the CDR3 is TGCAGTGCTAGTATGATGCAGAGGGGAAGTTATGGCTACACCTTC.

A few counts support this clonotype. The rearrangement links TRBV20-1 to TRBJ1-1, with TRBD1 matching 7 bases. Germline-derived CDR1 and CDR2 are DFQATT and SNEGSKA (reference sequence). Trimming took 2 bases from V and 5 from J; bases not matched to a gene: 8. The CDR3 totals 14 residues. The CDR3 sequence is CSARPSTGVTEAFF. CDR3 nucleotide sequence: TGCAGTGCTAGACCATCAACAGGGGTAACTGAAGCTTTCTTT.

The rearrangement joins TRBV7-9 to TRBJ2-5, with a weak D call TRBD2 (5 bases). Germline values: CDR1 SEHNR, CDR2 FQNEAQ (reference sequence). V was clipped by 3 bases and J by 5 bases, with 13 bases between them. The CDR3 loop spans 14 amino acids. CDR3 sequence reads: CASSLRAPRETQYF. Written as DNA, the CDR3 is TGTGCCAGCAGCTTGAGGGCTCCTCGGGAGACCCAGTACTTC.

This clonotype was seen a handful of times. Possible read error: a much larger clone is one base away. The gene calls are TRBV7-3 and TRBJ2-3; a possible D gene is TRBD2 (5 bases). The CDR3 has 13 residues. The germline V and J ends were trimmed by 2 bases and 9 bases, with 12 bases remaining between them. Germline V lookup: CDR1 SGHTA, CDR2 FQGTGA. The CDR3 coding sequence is TGTGCCAGCAGCTTAGGTGACCGCGGGACGCAGTATTTT. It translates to CASSLGDRGTQYF.

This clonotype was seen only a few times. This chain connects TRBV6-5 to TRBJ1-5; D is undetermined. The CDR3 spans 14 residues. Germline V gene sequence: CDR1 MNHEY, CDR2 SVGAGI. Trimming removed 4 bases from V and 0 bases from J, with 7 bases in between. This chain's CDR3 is CASSSHRSNQPQHF. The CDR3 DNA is TGTGCCAGCAGTTCCCACCGTAGCAATCAGCCCCAGCATTTT.

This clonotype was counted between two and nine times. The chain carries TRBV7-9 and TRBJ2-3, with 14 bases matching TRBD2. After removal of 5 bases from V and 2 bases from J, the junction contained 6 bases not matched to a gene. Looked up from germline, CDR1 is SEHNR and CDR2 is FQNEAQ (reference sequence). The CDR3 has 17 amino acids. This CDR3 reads CASSPRTSGGTTDTQYF. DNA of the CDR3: TGTGCCAGCAGCCCAAGGACTAGCGGGGGGACCACAGATACGCAGTATTTT.

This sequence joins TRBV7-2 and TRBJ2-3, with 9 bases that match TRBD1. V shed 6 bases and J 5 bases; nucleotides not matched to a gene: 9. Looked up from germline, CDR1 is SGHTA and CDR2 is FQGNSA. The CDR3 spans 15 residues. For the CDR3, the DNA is TGTGCCAGCAGGGTGACAGGGGGATACAGAGATACGCAGTATTTT. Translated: CASRVTGGYRDTQYF.

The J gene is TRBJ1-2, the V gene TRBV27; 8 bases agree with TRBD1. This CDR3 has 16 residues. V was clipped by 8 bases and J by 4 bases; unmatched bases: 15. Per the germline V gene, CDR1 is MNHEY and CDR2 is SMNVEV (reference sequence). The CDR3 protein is CASGFRGQAHIYGYTF. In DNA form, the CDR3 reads TGTGCCAGCGGATTCCGGGGACAGGCTCACATCTATGGCTACACCTTC.

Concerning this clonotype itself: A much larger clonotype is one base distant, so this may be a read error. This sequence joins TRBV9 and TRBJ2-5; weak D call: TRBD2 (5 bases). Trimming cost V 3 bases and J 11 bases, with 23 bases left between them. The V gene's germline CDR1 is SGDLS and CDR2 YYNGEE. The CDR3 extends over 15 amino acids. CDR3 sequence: CASSAGGSIGNEQYF. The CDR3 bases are TGTGCCAGCAGCGCGGGCGGGTCAATCGGGAATGAGCAGTACTTC.

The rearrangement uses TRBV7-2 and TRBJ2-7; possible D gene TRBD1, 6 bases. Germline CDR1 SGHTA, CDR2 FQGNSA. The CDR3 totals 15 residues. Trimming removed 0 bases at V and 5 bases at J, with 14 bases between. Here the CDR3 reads CASSLAGQGFHEQYF. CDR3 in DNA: TGTGCCAGCAGCTTAGCCGGGCAGGGGTTCCACGAGCAGTACTTC.

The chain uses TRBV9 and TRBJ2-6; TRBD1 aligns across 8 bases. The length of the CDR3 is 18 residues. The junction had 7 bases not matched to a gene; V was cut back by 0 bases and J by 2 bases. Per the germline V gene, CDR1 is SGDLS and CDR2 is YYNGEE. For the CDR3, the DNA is TGTGCCAGCAGCGTAGTAGGGCGACAGGGGACTGGGGCCAACGTCCTGACTTTC. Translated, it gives CASSVVGRQGTGANVLTF.

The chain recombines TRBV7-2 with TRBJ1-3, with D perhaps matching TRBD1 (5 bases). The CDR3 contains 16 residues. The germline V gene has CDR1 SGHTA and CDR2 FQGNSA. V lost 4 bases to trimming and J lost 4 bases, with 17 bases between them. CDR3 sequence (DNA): TGTGCCAGCAGCTGGCCAGAGGGCAGGGAAGGAAACACCATATATTTT. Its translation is CASSWPEGREGNTIYF.

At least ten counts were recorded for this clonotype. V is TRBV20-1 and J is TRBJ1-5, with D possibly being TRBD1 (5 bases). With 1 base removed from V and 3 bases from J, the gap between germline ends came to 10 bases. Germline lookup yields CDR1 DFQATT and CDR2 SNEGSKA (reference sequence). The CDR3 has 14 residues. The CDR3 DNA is TGCAGTGCTAGAGGGGGCAGTCCCAATCAGCCCCAGCATTTT. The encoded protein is CSARGGSPNQPQHF.

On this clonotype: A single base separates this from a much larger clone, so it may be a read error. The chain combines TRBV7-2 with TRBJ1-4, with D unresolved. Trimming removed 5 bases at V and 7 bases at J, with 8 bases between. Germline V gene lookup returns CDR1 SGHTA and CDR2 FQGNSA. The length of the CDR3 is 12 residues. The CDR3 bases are TGTGCCAGCAGCCTTTCACCTGAAAAACTGTTTTTT. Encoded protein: CASSLSPEKLFF. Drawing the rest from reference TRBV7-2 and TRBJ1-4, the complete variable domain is GAGVSQSPSNKVTEKGKDVELRCDPISGHTALYWYRQSLGQGLEFLIYFQGNSAPDKSGLPSDRFSAERTGGSVSTLTIQRTQQEDSAVYLCASSLSPEKLFFGSGTQLSVL.

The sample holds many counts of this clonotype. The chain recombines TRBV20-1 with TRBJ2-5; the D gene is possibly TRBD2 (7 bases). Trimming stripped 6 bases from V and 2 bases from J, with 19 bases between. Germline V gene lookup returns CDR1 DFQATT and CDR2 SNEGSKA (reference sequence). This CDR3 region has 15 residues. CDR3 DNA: TGCAGTGCAGGGGAGGGAGGGGGGGCGCAAGAGACCCAGTACTTC. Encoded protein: CSAGEGGGAQETQYF.

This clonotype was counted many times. The CDR3, as DNA: TGCAGTGCCCTCGGGGGACAGGGGGCCAACTCACCCCTCCACTTT. It codes for CSALGGQGANSPLHF. The chain links TRBV20-1 to TRBJ1-6; TRBD1 aligns across 12 bases. The CDR3 consists of 15 residues. After removal of 6 bases from V and 10 bases from J, the junction contained 10 bases not matched to a gene. Germline CDR1 and CDR2: DFQATT and SNEGSKA (reference sequence).